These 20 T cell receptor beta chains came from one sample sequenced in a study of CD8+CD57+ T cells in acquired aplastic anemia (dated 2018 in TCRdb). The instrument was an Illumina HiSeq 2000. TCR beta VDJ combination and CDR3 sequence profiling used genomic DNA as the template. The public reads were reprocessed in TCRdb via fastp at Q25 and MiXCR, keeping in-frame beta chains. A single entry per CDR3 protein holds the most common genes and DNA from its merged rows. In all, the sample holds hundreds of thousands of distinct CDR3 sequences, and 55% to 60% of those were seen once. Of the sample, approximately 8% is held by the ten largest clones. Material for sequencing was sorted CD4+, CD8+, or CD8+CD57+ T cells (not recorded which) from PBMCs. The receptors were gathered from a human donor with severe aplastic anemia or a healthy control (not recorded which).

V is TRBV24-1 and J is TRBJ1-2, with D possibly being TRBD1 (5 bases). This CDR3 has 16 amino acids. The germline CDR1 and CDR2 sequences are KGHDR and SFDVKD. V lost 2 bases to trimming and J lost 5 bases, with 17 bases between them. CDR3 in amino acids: CATSDSLGGDRYGYTF. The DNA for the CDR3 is TGTGCCACCAGTGATTCCCTAGGCGGGGACCGATATGGCTACACCTTC.

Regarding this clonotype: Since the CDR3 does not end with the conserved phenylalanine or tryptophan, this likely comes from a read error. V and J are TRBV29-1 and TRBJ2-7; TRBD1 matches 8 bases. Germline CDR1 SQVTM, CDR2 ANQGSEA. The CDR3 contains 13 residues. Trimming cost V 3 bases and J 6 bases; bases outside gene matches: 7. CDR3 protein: CSVDGQGASEQYL. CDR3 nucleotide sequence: TGCAGCGTTGACGGGCAGGGGGCGAGCGAGCAGTACCTC.

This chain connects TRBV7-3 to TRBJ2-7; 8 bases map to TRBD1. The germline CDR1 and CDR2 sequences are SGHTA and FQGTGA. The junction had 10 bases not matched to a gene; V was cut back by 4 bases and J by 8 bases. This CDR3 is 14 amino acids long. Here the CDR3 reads CASSSGQGANQQYF. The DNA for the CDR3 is TGTGCCAGCAGCTCCGGACAGGGCGCCAACCAGCAGTACTTC.

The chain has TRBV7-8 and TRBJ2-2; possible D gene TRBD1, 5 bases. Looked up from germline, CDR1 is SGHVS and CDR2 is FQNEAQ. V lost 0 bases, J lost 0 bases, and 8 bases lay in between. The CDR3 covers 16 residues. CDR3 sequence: CASSLAGATNTGELFF. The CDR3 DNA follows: TGTGCCAGCAGCTTAGCTGGGGCTACGAACACCGGGGAGCTGTTTTTT.

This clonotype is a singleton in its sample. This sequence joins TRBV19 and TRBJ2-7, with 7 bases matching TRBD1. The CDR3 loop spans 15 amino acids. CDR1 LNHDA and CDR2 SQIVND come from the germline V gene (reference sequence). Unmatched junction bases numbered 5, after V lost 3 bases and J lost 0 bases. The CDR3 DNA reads TGTGCCAGTAGTATCACAGGGGATCGCTCCTACGAGCAGTACTTC. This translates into CASSITGDRSYEQYF. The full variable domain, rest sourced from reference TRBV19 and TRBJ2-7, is DGGITQSPKYLFRKEGQNVTLSCEQNLNHDAMYWYRQDPGQGLRLIYYSQIVNDFQKGDIAEGYSVSREKKESFPLTVTSAQKNPTAFYLCASSITGDRSYEQYFGPGTRLTVT.

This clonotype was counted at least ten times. In nucleotides, the CDR3 is TGCAGTGCTAGCGAGGGTGATCAGCCCCAGCATTTT. Translation: CSASEGDQPQHF. This chain joins TRBV20-1 and TRBJ1-5, with no clear D. Trimming took 3 bases from V and 5 from J, leaving 8 bases between them. The germline CDR1 and CDR2 sequences are DFQATT and SNEGSKA (reference sequence). This CDR3 spans 12 amino acids.

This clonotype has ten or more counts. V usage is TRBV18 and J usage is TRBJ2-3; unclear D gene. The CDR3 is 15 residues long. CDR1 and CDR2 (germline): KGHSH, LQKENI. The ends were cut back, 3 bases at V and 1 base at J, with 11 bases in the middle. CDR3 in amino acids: CASSPLAFGTDTQYF. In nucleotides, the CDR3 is TGTGCCAGCTCACCCCTGGCATTTGGCACAGATACGCAGTATTTT.

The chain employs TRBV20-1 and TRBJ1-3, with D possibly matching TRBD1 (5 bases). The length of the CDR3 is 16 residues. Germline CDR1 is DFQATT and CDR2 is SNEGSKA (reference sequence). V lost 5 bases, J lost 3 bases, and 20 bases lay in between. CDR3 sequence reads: CSAPQRGKIYGNTIYF. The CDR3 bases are TGCAGTGCTCCACAAAGGGGCAAAATCTATGGAAACACCATATATTTT.

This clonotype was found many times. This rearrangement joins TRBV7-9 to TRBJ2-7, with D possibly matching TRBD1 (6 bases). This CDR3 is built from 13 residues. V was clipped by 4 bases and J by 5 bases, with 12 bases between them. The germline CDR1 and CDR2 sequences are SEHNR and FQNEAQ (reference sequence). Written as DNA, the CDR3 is TGTGCCAGCAGCTCATATCGACAGGACGAGCAGTACTTC. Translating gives CASSSYRQDEQYF.

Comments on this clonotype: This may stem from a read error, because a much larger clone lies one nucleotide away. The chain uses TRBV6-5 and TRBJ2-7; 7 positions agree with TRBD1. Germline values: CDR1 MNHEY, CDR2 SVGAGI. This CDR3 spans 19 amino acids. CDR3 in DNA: TGTGCCAGCAGCCGACGCCCACCCTTCTCGACGGACAGGCCCTACGGGCAGTACTTC. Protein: CASSRRPPFSTDRPYGQYF.

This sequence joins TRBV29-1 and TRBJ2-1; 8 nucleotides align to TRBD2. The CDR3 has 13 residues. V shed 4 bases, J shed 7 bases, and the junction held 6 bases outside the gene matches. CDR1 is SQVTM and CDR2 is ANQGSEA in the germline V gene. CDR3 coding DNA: TGCAGCGTTGTTTACTCGGGGGGGAATGAGCAGTTCTTC. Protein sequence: CSVVYSGGNEQFF.

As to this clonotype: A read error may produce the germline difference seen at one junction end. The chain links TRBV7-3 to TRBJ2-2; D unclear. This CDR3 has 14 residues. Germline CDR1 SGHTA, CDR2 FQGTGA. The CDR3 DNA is TGTACCAGCAGCTTATCAGGGAACACCGGGGAGCTGTTTTTT. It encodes CTSSLSGNTGELFF.

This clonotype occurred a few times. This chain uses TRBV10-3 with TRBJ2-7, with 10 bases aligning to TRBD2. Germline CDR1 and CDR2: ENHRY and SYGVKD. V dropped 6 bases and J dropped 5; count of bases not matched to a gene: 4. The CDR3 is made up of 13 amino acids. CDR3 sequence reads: CAIRASGRDEQYF. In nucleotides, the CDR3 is TGTGCCATCAGGGCTAGCGGGAGAGACGAGCAGTACTTC.

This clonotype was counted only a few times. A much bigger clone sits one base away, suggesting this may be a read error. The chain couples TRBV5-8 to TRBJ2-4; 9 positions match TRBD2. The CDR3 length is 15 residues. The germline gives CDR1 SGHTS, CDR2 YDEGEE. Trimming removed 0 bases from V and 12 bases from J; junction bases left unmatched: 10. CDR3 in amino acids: CASSLAGGGAFPQYF. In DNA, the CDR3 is TGTGCCAGCAGCTTGGCCGGCGGGGGGGCCTTTCCTCAGTACTTC.

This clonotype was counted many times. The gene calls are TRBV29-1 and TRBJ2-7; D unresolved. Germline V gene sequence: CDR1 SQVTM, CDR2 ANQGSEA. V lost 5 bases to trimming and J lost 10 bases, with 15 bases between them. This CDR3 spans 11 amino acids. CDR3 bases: TGCAGCGTTTCCTCTGCCGGGCCCCAGTACTTC. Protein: CSVSSAGPQYF.

Here the CDR3 DNA reads TGTGCCAGCTCACCACAGGAAAACCGTAACTATGGCTACACCTTC. This encodes CASSPQENRNYGYTF. The chain couples TRBV18 to TRBJ1-2; no definite D call. CDR1 is KGHSH, CDR2 LQKENI, per germline. V lost 1 base, J lost 1 base, and 10 bases lay in between. The CDR3 loop spans 15 amino acids.

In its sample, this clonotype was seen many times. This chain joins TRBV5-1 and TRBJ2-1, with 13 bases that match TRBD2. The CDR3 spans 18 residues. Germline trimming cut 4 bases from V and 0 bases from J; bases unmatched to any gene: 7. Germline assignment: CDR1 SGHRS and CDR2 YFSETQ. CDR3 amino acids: CASSPTSGGLSSYNEQFF. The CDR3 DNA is TGCGCCAGCAGCCCGACTAGCGGGGGGCTGAGCTCCTACAATGAGCAGTTCTTC.

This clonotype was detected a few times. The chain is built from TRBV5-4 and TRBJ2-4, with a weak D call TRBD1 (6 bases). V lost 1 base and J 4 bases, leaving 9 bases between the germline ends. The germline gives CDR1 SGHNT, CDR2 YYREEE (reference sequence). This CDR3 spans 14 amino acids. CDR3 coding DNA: TGTGCCAGCAGCTTGCAGCAGGGGAAAAACATTCAGTACTTC. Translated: CASSLQQGKNIQYF. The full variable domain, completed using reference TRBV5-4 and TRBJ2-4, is ETGVTQSPTHLIKTRGQQVTLRCSSQSGHNTVSWYQQALGQGPQFIFQYYREEENGRGNFPPRFSGLQFPNYSSELNVNALELDDSALYLCASSLQQGKNIQYFGAGTRLSVL.

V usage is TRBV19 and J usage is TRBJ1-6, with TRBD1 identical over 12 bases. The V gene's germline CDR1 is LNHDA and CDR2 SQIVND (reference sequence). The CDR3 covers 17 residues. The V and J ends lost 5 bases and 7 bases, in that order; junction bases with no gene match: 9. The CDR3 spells CASSLPGQGAKNSPLHF. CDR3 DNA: TGTGCCAGTAGTCTCCCGGGACAGGGGGCGAAAAATTCACCCCTCCACTTT.

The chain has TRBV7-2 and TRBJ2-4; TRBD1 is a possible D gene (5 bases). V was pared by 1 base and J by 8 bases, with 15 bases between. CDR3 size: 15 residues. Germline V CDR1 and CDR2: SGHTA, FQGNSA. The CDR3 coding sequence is TGTGCCAGCAGCTTAGTTGGGGCCACGGAAGACATTCAGTACTTC. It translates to CASSLVGATEDIQYF.